Included here is one T cell receptor (beta chain) sequence, with context. Germline V gene lookup returns CDR1 MDHEN and CDR2 SYDVKM. This CDR3 contains 13 residues. V lost 8 bases to trimming and J lost 7 bases; unmatched junction nucleotides: 8. The time point denotes: patch test 3, about 24 weeks after DPC sensitization. Documented treatment: therapeutic diphenylcyclopropenone sensitization with weekly scalp DPC. This sample is drawn from a study of human T cells and chemical hapten exposure. Unique molecular identifiers were linked by the library to individual cDNA molecules. One entry per CDR3 protein results from TCRdb running MiXCR on the RACE reads. The sample has 70,000 or so distinct CDR3 sequences; 8.5% to 14% are singletons.

The clonotype comes from a woman in her fifties or sixties with alopecia areata. Some clones in this sample may be carry-over from other donors' samples. Material: whole blood, obtained in connection with sensitization to the hapten diphenylcyclopropenone (DPC). This chain links TRBV28 with TRBJ1-2; 9 bases match TRBD1. The DNA of the CDR3 is TGTGCCAGCGCTCTAACAGGGGGCACTGGCTACACCTTC. This translates into CASALTGGTGYTF.